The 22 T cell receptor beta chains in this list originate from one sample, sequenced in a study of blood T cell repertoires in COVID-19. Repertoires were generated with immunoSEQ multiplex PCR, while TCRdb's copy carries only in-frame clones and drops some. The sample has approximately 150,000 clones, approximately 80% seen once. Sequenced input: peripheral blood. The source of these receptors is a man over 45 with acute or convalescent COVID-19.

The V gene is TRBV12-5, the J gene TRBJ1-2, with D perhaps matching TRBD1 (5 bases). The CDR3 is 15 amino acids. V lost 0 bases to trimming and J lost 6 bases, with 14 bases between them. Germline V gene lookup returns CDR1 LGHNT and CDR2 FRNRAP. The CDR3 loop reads CASGLVLSRANGYTF. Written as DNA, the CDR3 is TGTGCTAGTGGTTTGGTACTATCCAGGGCAAATGGCTACACCTTC.

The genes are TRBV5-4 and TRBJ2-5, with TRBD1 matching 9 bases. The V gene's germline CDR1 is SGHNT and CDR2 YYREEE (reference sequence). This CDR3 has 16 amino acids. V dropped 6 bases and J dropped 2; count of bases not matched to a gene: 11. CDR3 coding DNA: TGTGCCAGCACCTCCCCGGGACAGGGTGGGCAAGAGACCCAGTACTTC. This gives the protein CASTSPGQGGQETQYF. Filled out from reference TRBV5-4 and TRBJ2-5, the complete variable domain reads ETGVTQSPTHLIKTRGQQVTLRCSSQSGHNTVSWYQQALGQGPQFIFQYYREEENGRGNFPPRFSGLQFPNYSSELNVNALELDDSALYLCASTSPGQGGQETQYFGPGTRLLVL.

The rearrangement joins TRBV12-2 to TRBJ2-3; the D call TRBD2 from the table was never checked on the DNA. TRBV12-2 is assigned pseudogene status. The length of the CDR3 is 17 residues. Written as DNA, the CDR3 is TGTGCAAGTCGCTTACCCGGGGGGGAATCCAGCACAGATACGCAGTATTTT. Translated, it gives CASRLPGGESSTDTQYF.

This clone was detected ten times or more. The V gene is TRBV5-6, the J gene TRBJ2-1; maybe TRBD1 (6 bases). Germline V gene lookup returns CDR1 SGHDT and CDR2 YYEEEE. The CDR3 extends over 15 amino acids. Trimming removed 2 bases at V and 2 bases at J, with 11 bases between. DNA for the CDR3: TGTGCCAGCAGCTTTGGGGGCTATCCCTACAATGAGCAGTTCTTC. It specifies CASSFGGYPYNEQFF.

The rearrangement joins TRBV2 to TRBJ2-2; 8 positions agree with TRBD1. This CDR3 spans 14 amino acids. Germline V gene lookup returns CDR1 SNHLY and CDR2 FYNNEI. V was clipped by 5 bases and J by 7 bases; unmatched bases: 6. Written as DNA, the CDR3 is TGTGCCAGCAGTTTCCAGGGGGCATTCGGGGAGCTGTTTTTT. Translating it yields CASSFQGAFGELFF.

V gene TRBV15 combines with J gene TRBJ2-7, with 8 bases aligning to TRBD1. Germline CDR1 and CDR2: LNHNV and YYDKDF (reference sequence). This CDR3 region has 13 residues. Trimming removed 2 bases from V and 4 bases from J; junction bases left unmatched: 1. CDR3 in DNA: TGTGCCACCAGCAGACGACAGGGGTACGAGCAGTACGTC. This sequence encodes CATSRRQGYEQYV.

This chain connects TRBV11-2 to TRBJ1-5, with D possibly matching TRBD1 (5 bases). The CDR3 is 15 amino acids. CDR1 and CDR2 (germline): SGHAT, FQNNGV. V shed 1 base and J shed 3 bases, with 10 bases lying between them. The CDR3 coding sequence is TGTGCCAGCAGCTTAGGAGACAGCTACAATCAGCCCCAGCATTTT. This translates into CASSLGDSYNQPQHF. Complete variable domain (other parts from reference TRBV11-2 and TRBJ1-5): EAGVAQSPRYKIIEKRQSVAFWCNPISGHATLYWYQQILGQGPKLLIQFQNNGVVDDSQLPKDRFSAERLKGVDSTLKIQPAKLEDSAVYLCASSLGDSYNQPQHFGDGTRLSIL.

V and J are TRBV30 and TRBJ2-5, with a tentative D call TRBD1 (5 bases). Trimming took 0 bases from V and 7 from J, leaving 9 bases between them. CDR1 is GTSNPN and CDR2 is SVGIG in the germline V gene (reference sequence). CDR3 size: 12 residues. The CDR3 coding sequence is TGTGCCTGGAGTGTACCTCAGGGGACCCAGTACTTC. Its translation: CAWSVPQGTQYF.

CDR3 sequence (DNA): TGTGCCAGCAGCTTAGGGCCCATACAGGGTTCACCCCTCCACTTT. Its translation: CASSLGPIQGSPLHF. The chain has TRBV7-8 and TRBJ1-6; D possibly corresponds to TRBD1 (6 bases). The germline CDR1 and CDR2 sequences are SGHVS and FQNEAQ. V lost 1 base, J lost 9 bases, and 13 bases lay in between. This CDR3 comprises 15 residues.

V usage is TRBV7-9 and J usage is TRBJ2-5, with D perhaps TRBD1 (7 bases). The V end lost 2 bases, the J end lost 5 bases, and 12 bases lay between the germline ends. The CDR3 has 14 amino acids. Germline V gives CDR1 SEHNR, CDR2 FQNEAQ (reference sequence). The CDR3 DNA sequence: TGTGCCAGCAGCTTAAAGGGGGCGGGGGAGACCCAGTACTTC. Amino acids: CASSLKGAGETQYF.

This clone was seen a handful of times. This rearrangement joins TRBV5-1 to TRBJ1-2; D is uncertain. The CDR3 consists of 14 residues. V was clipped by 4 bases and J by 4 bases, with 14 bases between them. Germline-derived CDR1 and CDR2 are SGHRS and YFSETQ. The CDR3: CASSRNRESYGYTF. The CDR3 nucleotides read TGCGCCAGCAGCCGAAACCGGGAGTCCTATGGCTACACCTTC.

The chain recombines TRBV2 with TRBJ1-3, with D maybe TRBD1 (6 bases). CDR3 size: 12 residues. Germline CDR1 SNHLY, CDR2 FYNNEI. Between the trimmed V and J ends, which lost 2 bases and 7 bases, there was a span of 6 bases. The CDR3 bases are TGTGCCAGCAGTGAAAGGGGGAACACCATATATTTT. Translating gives CASSERGNTIYF. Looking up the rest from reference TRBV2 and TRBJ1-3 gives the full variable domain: EPEVTQTPSHQVTQMGQEVILRCVPISNHLYFYWYRQILGQKVEFLVSFYNNEISEKSEIFDDQFSVERPDGSNFTLKIRSTKLEDSAMYFCASSERGNTIYFGEGSWLTVV.

CDR3 region: CASRRGQLDYGYTF. The DNA of the CDR3 is TGTGCCAGCAGGAGGGGACAGCTTGACTATGGCTACACCTTC. The rearrangement joins TRBV2 to TRBJ1-2; the match to TRBD1 covers 7 bases. Germline CDR1 reads SNHLY; CDR2 reads FYNNEI. V shed 6 bases and J 3 bases; nucleotides not matched to a gene: 7. This CDR3 is built from 14 residues.

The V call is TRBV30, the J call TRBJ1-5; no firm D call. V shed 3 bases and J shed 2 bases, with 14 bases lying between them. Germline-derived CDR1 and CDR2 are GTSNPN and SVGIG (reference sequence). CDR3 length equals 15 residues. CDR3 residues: CAWRSKVSGNQPQHF. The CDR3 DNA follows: TGTGCCTGGAGATCGAAAGTCTCGGGCAATCAGCCCCAGCATTTT.

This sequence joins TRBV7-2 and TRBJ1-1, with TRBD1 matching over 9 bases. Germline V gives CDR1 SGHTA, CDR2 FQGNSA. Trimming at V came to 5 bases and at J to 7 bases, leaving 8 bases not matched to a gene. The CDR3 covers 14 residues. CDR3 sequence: CASSRGTGIREAFF. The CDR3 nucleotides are TGTGCCAGCAGCCGCGGGACAGGGATACGTGAAGCTTTCTTT.

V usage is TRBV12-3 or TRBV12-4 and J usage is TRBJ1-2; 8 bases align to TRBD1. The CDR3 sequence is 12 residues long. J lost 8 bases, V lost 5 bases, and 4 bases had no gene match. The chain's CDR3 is CASSGQGWGYTF. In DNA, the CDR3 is TGTGCCAGCAGTGGACAGGGTTGGGGCTACACCTTC.

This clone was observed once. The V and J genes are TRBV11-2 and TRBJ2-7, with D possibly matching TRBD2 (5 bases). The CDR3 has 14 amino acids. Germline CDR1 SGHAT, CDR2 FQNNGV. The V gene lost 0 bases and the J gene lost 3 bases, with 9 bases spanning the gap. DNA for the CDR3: TGTGCCAGCAGCTTAGATCGGGGAAGCTACGAGCAGTACTTC. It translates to CASSLDRGSYEQYF.

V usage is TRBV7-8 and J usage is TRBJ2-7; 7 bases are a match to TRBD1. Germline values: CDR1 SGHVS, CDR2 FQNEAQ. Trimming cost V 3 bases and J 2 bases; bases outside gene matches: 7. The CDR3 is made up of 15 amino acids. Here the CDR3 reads CASSLRGQITYEQYF. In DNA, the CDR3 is TGTGCCAGCAGCTTGAGGGGACAGATAACCTACGAGCAGTACTTC.

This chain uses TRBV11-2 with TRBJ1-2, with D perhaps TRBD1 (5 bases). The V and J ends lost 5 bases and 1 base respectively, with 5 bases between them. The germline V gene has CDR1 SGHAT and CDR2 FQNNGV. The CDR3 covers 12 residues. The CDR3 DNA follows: TGTGCCAGCAGCGACAGTAACTATGGCTACACCTTC. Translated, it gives CASSDSNYGYTF.

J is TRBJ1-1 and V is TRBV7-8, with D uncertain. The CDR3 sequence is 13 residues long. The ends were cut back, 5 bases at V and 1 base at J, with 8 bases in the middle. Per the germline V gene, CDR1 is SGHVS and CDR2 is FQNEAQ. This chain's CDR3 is CASSLPGNTEAFF. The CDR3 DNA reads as TGTGCCAGCAGCCTCCCGGGGAACACTGAAGCTTTCTTT. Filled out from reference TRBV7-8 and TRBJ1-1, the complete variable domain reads GAGVSQSPRYKVAKRGQDVALRCDPISGHVSLFWYQQALGQGPEFLTYFQNEAQLDKSGLPSDRFFAERPEGSVSTLKIQRTQQEDSAVYLCASSLPGNTEAFFGQGTRLTVV.

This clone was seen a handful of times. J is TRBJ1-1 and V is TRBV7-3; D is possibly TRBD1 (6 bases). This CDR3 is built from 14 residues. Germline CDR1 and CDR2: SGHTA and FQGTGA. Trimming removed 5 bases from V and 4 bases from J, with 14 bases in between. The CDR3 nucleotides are TGTGCCAGCAGCCGAAGCCCAGGGGTCACTGAAGCTTTCTTT. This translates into CASSRSPGVTEAFF.

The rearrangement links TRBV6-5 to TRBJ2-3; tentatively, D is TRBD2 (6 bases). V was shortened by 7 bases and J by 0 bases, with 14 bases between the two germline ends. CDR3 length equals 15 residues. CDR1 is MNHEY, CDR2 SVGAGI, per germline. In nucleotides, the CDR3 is TGTGCCAGCAAGCCGGACTATACTAGCACAGATACGCAGTATTTT. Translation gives CASKPDYTSTDTQYF.